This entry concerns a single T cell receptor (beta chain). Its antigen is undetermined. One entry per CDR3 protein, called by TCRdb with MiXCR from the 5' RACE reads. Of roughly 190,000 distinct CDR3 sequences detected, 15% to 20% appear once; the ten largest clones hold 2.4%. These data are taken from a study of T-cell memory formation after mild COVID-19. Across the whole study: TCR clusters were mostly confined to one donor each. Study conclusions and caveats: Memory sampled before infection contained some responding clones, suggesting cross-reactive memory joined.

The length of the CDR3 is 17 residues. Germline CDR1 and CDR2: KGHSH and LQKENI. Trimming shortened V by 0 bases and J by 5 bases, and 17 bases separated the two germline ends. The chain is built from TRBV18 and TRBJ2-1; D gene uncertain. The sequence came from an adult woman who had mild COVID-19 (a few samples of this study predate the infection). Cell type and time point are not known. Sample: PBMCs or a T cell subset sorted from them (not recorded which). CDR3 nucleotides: TGTGCCAGCTCACCACCGATGCAGTCGATCTTGAACAATGAGCAGTTCTTC. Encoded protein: CASSPPMQSILNNEQFF.